This is a list of T cell receptor beta chains from one sample in a study of graft-versus-host responses after intestinal transplantation. No antigen has been identified for these receptors. Clones were sequenced by immunoSEQ multiplex PCR, and TCRdb holds only the in-frame ones, with some missing. The table records 99,000 or so clones, roughly 90% of them present only once. This material consisted of unstimulated CD4+ T cells sorted from spleen or lymph node cells, taken before intestinal transplant. Receptor source: a human donor who received an intestinal transplant. The conserved cysteine and the conserved F or W are not part of the CDR3 here. The order of the fields is J gene, V gene, CDR3 protein.

TRBJ2-1,TRBV4-2,ASSQVLRDWTGNEQF
TRBJ2-5,TRBV10-3,AISVGGEELGRRKTQY
TRBJ1-6,TRBV2,ASSDRTGNSPLH
TRBJ2-1,TRBV7-2,ASSPGQVPNEQF
TRBJ1-6,TRBV6-5,ASSRDRAHNSPLH
TRBJ2-5,TRBV5-5,ASGWSQETQY
TRBJ1-2,TRBV5-1,ASSLGAVGGYT
TRBJ1-1,TRBV6-5,ASSYEGNTEAF
TRBJ2-7,TRBV28,ASSFPGFYEQY
TRBJ2-7,TRBV19,ASSTQGLYYEQY
TRBJ1-4,TRBV10-3,AISESRLDEKLF
TRBJ2-1,TRBV6-5,ASTLRGGAYNEQF
TRBJ2-7,TRBV6-5,ASSPTGTTYEQY
TRBJ2-5,TRBV2,ASRRLLQGRQETQY
TRBJ1-2,TRBV20-1,SAPPIYGYT
TRBJ1-1,TRBV6-5,ASSLDRNTEAF
TRBJ2-5,TRBV6-1,ASARQAETQY